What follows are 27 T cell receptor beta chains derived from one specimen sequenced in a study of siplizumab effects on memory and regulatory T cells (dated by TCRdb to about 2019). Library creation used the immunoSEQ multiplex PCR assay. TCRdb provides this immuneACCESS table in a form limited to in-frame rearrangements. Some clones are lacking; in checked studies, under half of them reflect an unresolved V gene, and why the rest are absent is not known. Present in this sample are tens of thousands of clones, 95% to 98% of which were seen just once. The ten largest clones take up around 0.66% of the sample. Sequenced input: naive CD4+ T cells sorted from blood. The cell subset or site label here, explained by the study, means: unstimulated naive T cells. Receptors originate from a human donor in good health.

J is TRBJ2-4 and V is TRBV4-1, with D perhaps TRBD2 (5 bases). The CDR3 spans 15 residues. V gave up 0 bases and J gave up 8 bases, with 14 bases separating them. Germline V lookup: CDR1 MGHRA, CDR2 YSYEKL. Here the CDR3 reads CASSQEGSVNHIQYF. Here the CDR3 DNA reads TGCGCCAGCAGCCAAGAAGGTAGCGTCAATCACATTCAGTACTTC.

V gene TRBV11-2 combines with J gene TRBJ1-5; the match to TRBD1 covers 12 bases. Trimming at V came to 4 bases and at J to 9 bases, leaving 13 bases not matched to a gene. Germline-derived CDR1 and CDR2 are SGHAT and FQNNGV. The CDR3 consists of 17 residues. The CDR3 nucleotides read TGTGCCAGCAGCTCTTGCGGAGGGGGACAGGGGGCAGGGCCCCAGCATTTT. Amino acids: CASSSCGGGQGAGPQHF.

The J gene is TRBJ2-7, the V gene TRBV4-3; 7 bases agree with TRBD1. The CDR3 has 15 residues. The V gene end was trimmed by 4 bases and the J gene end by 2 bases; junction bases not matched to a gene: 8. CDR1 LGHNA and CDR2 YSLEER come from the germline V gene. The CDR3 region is CASSPGTGVPYEQYF. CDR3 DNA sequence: TGCGCCAGCAGCCCCGGAACAGGGGTCCCCTACGAGCAGTACTTC.

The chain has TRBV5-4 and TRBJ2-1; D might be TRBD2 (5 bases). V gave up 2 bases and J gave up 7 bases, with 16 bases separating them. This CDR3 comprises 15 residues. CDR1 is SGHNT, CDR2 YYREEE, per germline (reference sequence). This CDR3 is CASSFGSTRGNEQFF. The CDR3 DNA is TGTGCCAGCAGCTTTGGTAGCACCAGAGGGAATGAGCAGTTCTTC.

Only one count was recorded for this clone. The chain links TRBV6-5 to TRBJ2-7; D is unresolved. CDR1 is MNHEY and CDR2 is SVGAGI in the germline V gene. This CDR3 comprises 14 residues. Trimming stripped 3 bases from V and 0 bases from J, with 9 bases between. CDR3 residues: CASSYGPSSYEQYF. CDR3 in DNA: TGTGCCAGCAGTTATGGTCCGAGCTCCTACGAGCAGTACTTC.

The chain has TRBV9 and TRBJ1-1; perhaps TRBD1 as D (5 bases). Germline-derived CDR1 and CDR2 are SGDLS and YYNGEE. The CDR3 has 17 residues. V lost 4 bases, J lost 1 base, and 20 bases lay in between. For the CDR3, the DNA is TGTGCCAGCAGCCTAGGGGTCAGGGCCCCTGAGAACACTGAAGCTTTCTTT. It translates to CASSLGVRAPENTEAFF.

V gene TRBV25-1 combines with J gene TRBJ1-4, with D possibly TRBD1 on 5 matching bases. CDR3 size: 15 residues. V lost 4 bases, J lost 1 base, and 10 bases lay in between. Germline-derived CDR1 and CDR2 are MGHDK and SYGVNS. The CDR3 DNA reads TGTGCCAGCAGTGCCAAGACAGTAACTAATGAAAAACTGTTTTTT. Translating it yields CASSAKTVTNEKLFF.

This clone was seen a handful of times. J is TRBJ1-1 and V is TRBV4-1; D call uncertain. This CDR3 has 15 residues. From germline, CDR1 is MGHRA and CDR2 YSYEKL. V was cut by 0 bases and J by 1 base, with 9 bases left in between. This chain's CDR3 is CASSQDGRSNTEAFF. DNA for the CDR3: TGCGCCAGCAGCCAAGACGGCAGATCGAACACTGAAGCTTTCTTT.

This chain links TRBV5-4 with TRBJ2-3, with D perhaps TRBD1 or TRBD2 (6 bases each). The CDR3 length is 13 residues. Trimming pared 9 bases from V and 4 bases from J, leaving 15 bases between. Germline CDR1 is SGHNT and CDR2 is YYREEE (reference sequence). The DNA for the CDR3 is TGTGCCATCCCCGGGGGCCGGGCAGATACGCAGTATTTT. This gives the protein CAIPGGRADTQYF.

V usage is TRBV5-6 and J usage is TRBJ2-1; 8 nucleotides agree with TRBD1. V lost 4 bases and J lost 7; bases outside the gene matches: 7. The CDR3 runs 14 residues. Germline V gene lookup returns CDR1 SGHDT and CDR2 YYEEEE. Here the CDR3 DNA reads TGTGCCAGCAGCAGACAGGGGACTGTAAATGAGCAGTTCTTC. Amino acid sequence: CASSRQGTVNEQFF.

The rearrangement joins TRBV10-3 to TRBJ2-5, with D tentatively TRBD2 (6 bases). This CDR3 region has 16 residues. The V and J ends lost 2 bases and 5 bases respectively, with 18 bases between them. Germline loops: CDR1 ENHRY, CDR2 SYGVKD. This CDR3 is CAISETANRGLETQYF. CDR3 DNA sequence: TGTGCCATCAGTGAGACGGCAAATCGGGGACTCGAGACCCAGTACTTC.

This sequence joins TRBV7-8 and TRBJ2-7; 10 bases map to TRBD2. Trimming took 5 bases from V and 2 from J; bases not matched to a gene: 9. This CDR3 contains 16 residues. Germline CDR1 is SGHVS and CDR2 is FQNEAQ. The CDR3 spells CASSPRSLAGAYEQYF. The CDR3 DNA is TGTGCCAGCAGCCCCCGGAGTCTAGCGGGGGCCTACGAGCAGTACTTC.

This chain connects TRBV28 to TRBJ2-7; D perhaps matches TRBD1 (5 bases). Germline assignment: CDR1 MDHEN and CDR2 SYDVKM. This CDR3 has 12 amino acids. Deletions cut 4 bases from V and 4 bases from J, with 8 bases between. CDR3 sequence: CASSSYRYEQYF. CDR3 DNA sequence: TGTGCCAGCAGTTCATACAGGTACGAGCAGTACTTC. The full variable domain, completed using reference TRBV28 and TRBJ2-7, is DVKVTQSSRYLVKRTGEKVFLECVQDMDHENMFWYRQDPGLGLRLIYFSYDVKMKEKGDIPEGYSVSREKKERFSLILESASTNQTSMYLCASSSYRYEQYFGPGTRLTVT.

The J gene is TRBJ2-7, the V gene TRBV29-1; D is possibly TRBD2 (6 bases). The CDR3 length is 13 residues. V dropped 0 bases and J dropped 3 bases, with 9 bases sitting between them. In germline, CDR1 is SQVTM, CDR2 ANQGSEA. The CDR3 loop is CSVEDRGGYEQYF. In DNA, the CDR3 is TGCAGCGTTGAAGATCGGGGAGGCTACGAGCAGTACTTC.

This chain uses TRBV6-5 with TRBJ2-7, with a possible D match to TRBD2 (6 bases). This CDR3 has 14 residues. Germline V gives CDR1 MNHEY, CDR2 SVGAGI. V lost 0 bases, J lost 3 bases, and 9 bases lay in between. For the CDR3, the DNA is TGTGCCAGCAGTTACTCGTCGACTAGCTACGAGCAGTACTTC. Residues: CASSYSSTSYEQYF.

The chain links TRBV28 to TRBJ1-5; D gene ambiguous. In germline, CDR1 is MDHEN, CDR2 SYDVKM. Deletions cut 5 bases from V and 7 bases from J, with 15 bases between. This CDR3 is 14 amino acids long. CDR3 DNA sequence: TGTGCCAGCAGTCCCATGGGTGTCAGCCAGCCCCAGCATTTT. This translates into CASSPMGVSQPQHF. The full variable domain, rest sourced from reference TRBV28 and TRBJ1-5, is DVKVTQSSRYLVKRTGEKVFLECVQDMDHENMFWYRQDPGLGLRLIYFSYDVKMKEKGDIPEGYSVSREKKERFSLILESASTNQTSMYLCASSPMGVSQPQHFGDGTRLSIL.

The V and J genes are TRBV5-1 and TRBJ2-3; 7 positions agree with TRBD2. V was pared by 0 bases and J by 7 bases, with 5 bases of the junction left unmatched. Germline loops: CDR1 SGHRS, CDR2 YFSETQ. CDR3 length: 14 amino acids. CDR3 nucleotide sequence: TGCGCCAGCAGCTTGGAGGCTAGCGGTCATACGCAGTATTTT. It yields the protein CASSLEASGHTQYF. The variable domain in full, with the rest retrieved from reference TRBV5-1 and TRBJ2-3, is KAGVTQTPRYLIKTRGQQVTLSCSPISGHRSVSWYQQTPGQGLQFLFEYFSETQRNKGNFPGRFSGRQFSNSRSEMNVSTLELGDSALYLCASSLEASGHTQYFGPGTRLTVL.

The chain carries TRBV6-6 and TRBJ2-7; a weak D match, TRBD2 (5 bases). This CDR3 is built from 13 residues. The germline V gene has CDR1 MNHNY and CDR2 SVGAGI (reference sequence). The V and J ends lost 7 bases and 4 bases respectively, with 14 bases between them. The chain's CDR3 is CASTTRTDYEQYF. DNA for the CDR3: TGTGCCAGCACCACCCGGACTGATTACGAGCAGTACTTC.

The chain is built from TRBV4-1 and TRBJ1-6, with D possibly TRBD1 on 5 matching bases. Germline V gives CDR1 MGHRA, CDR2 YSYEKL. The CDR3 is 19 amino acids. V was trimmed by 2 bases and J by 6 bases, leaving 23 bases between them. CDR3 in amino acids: CASSQQPLTGWGGNSPLHF. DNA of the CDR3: TGCGCCAGCAGCCAACAACCCCTAACAGGATGGGGAGGTAATTCACCCCTCCACTTT.

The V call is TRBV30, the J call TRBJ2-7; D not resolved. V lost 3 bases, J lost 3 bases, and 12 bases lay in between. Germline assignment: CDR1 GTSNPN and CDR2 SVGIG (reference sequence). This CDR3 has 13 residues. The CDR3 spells CAWRPGFNYEQYF. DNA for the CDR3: TGTGCCTGGAGGCCGGGTTTTAACTACGAGCAGTACTTC.

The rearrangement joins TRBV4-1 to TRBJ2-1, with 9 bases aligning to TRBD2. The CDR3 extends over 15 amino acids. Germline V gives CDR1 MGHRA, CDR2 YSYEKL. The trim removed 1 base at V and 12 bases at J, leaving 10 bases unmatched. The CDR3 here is CASSQGLAVPLGQFF. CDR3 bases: TGCGCCAGCAGCCAAGGACTAGCGGTTCCCCTGGGGCAGTTCTTC.

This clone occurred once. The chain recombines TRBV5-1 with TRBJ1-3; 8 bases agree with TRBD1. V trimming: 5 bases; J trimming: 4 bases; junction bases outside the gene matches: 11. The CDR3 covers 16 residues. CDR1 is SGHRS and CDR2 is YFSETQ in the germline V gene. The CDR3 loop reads CASSPASGQGGNTIYF. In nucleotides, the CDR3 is TGCGCCAGCAGTCCAGCCTCAGGACAGGGAGGAAACACCATATATTTT.

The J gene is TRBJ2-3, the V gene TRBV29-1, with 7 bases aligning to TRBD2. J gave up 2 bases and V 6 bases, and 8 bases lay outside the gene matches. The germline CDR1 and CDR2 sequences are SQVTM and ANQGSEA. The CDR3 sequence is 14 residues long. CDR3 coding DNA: TGCAGCGTCCTATTGGGACTAACCACAGATACGCAGTATTTT. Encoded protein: CSVLLGLTTDTQYF.

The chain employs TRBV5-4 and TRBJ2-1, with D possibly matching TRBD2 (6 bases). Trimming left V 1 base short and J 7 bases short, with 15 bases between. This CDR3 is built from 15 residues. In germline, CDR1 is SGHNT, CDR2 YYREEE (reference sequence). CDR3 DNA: TGTGCCAGCAGCTTGAAACTAGCCCTAGTGAATGAGCAGTTCTTC. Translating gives CASSLKLALVNEQFF. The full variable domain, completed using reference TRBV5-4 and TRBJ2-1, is ETGVTQSPTHLIKTRGQQVTLRCSSQSGHNTVSWYQQALGQGPQFIFQYYREEENGRGNFPPRFSGLQFPNYSSELNVNALELDDSALYLCASSLKLALVNEQFFGPGTRLTVL.

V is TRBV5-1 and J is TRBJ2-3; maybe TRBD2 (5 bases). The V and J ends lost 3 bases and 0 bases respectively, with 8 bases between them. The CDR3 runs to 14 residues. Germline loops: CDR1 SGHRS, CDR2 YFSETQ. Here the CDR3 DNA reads TGCGCCAGCAGCTCCGACTACAGCACAGATACGCAGTATTTT. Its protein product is CASSSDYSTDTQYF.

CDR3 sequence (DNA): TGCGCCAGCAGCTTGGAAGGGTTGAGCAATCAGCCCCAGCATTTT. Protein product: CASSLEGLSNQPQHF. This chain uses TRBV5-1 with TRBJ1-5; D gene unclear. The CDR3 totals 15 residues. Between the trimmed V and J ends, which lost 0 bases and 1 base, there was a span of 8 bases. CDR1 SGHRS and CDR2 YFSETQ come from the germline V gene.

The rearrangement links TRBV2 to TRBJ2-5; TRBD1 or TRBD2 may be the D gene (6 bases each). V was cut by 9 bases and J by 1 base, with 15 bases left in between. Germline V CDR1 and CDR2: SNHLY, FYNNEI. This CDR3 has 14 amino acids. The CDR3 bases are TGTGCCAGTTCTAGGGGGGACCCCCAAGAGACCCAGTACTTC. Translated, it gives CASSRGDPQETQYF.